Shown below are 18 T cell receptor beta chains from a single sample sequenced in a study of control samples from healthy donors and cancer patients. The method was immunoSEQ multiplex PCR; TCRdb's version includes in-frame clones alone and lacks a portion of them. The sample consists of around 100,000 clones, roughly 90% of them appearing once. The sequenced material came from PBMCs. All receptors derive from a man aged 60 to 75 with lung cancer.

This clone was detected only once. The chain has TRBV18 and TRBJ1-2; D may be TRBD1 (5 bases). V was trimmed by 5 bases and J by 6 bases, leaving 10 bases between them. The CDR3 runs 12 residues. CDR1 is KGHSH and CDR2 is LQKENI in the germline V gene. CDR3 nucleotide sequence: TGTGCCAGCTCAGAGGGGCTTGATGGCTACACCTTC. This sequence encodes CASSEGLDGYTF.

The CDR3: CATSDLGTGLIRTGELFF. DNA for the CDR3: TGTGCCACCAGTGATTTAGGGACAGGGTTAATTAGGACCGGGGAGCTGTTTTTT. This sequence joins TRBV24-1 and TRBJ2-2; TRBD1 agrees at 9 bases. The CDR3 consists of 18 residues. Germline V lookup: CDR1 KGHDR, CDR2 SFDVKD. Germline trimming cut 1 base from V and 5 bases from J; bases unmatched to any gene: 10.

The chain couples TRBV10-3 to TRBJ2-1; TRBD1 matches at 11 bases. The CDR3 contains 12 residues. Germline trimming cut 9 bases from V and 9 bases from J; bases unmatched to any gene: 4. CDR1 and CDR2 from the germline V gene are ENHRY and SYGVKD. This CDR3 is CAMGQGDGEQFF. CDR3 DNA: TGTGCCATGGGACAGGGGGATGGTGAGCAGTTCTTC.

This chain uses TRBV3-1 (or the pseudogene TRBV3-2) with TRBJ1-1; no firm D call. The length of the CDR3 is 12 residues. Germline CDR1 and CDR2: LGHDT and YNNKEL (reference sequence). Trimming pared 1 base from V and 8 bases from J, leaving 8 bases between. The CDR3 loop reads CASSQGRSEAFF. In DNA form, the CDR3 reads TGTGCCAGCAGCCAAGGACGGAGCGAAGCTTTCTTT.

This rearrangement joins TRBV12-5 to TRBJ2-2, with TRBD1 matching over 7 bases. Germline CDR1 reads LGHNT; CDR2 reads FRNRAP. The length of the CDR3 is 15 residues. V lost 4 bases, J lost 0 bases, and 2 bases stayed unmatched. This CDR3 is CASGSTGPNTGELFF. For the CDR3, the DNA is TGTGCTAGTGGTTCGACAGGGCCGAACACCGGGGAGCTGTTTTTT.

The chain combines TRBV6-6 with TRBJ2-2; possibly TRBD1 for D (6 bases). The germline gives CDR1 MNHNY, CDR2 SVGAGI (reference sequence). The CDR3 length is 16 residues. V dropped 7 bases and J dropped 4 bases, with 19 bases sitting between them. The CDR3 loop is CASIQLQGFSTGELFF. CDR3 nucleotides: TGTGCCAGCATCCAGTTACAGGGATTTAGCACCGGGGAGCTGTTTTTT.

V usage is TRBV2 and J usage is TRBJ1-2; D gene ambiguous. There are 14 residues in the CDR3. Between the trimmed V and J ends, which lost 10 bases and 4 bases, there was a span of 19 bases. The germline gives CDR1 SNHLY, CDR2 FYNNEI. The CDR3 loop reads CATVPLTVPYGYTF. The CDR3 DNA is TGTGCCACTGTCCCCCTTACAGTCCCCTATGGCTACACCTTC.

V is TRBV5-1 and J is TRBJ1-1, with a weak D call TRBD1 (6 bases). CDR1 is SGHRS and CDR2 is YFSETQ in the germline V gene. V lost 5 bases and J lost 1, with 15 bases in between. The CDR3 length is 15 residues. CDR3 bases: TGCGCCAGCAGTAATAATCCGGGACAGAACACTGAAGCTTTCTTT. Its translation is CASSNNPGQNTEAFF.

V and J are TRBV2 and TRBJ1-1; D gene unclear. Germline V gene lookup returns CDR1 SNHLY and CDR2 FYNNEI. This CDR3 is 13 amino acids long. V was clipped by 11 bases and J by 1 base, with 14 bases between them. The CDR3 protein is CAEGGRSNTEAFF. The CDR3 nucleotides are TGTGCCGAGGGCGGGCGTTCGAACACTGAAGCTTTCTTT.

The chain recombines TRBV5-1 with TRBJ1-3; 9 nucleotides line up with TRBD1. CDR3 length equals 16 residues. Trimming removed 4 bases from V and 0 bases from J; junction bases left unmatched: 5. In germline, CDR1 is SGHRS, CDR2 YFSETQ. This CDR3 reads CASSPLTGGSGNTIYF. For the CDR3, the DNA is TGCGCCAGCAGCCCCTTGACAGGGGGCTCTGGAAACACCATATATTTT. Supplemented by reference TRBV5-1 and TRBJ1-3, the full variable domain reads KAGVTQTPRYLIKTRGQQVTLSCSPISGHRSVSWYQQTPGQGLQFLFEYFSETQRNKGNFPGRFSGRQFSNSRSEMNVSTLELGDSALYLCASSPLTGGSGNTIYFGEGSWLTVV.

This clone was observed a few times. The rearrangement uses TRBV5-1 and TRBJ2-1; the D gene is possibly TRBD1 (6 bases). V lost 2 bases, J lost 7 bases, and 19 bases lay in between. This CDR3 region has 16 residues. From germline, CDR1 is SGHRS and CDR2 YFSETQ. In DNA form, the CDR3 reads TGCGCCAGCAGCTTCGGAACAGGGCAATTCACAAATGAGCAGTTCTTC. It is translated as CASSFGTGQFTNEQFF.

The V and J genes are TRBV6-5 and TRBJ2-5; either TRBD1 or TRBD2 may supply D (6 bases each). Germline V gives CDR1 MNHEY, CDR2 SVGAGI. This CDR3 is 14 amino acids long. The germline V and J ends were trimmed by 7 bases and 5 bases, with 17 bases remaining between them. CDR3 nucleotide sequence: TGTGCCAGCACCCCGGCCCTAGGGGGGGAGACCCAGTACTTC. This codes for CASTPALGGETQYF.

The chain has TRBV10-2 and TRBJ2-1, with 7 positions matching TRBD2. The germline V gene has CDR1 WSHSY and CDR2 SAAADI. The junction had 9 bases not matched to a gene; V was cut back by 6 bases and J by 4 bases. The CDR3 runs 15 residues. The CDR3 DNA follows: TGCGCCAGCAGCCCGACTAGCCCAGAATACAATGAGCAGTTCTTC. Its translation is CASSPTSPEYNEQFF.

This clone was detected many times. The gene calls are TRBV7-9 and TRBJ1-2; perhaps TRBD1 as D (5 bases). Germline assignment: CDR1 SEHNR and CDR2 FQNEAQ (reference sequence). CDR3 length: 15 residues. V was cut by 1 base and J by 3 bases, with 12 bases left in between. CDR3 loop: CASSLEWGMDYGYTF. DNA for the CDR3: TGTGCCAGCAGCTTAGAATGGGGGATGGACTATGGCTACACCTTC.

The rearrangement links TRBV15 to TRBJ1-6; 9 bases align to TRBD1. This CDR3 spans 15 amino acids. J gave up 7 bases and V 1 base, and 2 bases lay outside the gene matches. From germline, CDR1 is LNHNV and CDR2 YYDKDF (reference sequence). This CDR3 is CATSRVGTGNSPLHF. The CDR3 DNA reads TGTGCCACCAGCAGAGTAGGGACAGGGAATTCACCCCTCCACTTT.

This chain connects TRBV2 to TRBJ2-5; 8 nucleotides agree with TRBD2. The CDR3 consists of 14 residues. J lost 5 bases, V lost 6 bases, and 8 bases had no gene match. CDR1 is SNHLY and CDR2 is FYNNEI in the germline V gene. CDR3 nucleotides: TGTGCCAGCAGCGTACTAGCGGAGTGGGAGACCCAGTACTTC. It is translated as CASSVLAEWETQYF.

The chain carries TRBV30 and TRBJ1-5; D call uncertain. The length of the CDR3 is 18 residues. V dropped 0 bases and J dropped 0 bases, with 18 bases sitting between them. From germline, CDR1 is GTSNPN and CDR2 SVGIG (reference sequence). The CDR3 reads CAWSVTALGLPSNQPQHF. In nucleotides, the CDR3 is TGTGCCTGGAGTGTAACCGCTCTTGGACTTCCTAGCAATCAGCCCCAGCATTTT.

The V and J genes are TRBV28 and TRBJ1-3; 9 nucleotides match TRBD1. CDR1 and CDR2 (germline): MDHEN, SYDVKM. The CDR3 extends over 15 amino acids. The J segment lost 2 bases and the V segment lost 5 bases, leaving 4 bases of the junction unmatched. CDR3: CASSLRTGAGNTIYF. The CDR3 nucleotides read TGTGCCAGCAGTCTTCGGACAGGGGCTGGAAACACCATATATTTT.